A selection of T cell receptor beta chains follows, all from one sample in a study of shared clonotypes between healthy human individuals. Produced via immunoSEQ multiplex PCR; TCRdb's table is partial and in-frame only. The profile covers about half a million clones, with 79% appearing a single time and 13% taken by the ten largest. The material sequenced was PBMCs. The receptors come from a woman in her forties in good health. Some clones in this sample may be carry-over from other donors' samples. Both conserved end residues are part of each CDR3. The D gene is left open where the match is weak. For some rows the clone size is stated as once, few or many, or as a class when expanded; others skip it.

abundance	v_gene	j_gene	d_gene	CDR3nt	CDR3aa
NA	TRBV29-1	TRBJ2-1	TRBD2	TGCAGCGTTCTTAGAAGCGGGAGAGGGGACAATGAGCAGTTCTTC	CSVLRSGRGDNEQFF
NA	TRBV4-1	TRBJ2-7	NA	TGCGCCAGCAGCCAATCGGGACTCCCGAGCTCCTACGAGCAGTACTTC	CASSQSGLPSSYEQYF
NA	TRBV7-3	TRBJ2-7	NA	TGTGCCAGCAGCTTACTTGTGGGAGCCCAGTACGAGCAGTACTTC	CASSLLVGAQYEQYF
NA	TRBV10-3	TRBJ1-1	TRBD1	TGTGCCATCAGTGAAAACAGGGGAGGGACTGAAGCTTTCTTT	CAISENRGGTEAFF
NA	TRBV19	TRBJ2-7	TRBD2	TGTGCCAGTGCCGAGCGGGAGGGGTACTACGAGCAGTACTTC	CASAEREGYYEQYF
NA	TRBV7-9	TRBJ2-3	TRBD2	TGTGCCAGCAGCACGCGGGAGGCCCCGACAGATACGCAGTATTTT	CASSTREAPTDTQYF
NA	TRBV6-1	TRBJ1-2	NA	TGTGCCAGCGGGGGGACCGCGCCTCTCTATGGCTACACCTTC	CASGGTAPLYGYTF
NA	TRBV7-2	TRBJ2-3	NA	TGTGCCAGCAGCCTTTTCGCGGAGGGCCCGTCAGATACGCAGTATTTT	CASSLFAEGPSDTQYF
NA	TRBV2	TRBJ2-3	NA	TGTGCCAGCAGTAGACAGGGAAGCGGGGATACGCAGTATTTT	CASSRQGSGDTQYF
NA	TRBV4-2	TRBJ2-2	TRBD1	TGTGCCAGCAGCCAATTTCCGGGACAGATTACCGGGGAGCTGTTTTTT	CASSQFPGQITGELFF
NA	TRBV5-1	TRBJ1-3	NA	TGCGCCAGCAGCTTGGAGGGCCTTAGGGCCTCTGGAAACACCATATATTTT	CASSLEGLRASGNTIYF
NA	TRBV29-1	TRBJ2-2	NA	TGCAGCGTTGGGGGAGCTTCGAACACCGGGGAGCTGTTTTTT	CSVGGASNTGELFF
NA	TRBV7-8	TRBJ1-6	NA	TGTGCCAGCAGCTTAATAGGTTCCCGCTACTATAATTCACCCCTCCACTTT	CASSLIGSRYYNSPLHF
many	TRBV28	TRBJ1-3	NA	TGTGCCAGCAGCAACTCAGGGTCGGGAAACACCATATATTTT	CASSNSGSGNTIYF
NA	TRBV28	TRBJ2-5	NA	TGTGCCAGCAGTTTATTAGGGGCAGGGCAAGAGACCCAGTACTTC	CASSLLGAGQETQYF
NA	TRBV10-3	TRBJ2-2	TRBD2	TGTGCCATCCGGTGGGGTAGCGGGACGTCAAACACCGGGGAGCTGTTTTTT	CAIRWGSGTSNTGELFF
once	TRBV27	TRBJ1-4	TRBD1	TGTGCCAGCAGTTTAACGACAGGGTCGGCAACTAATGAAAAACTGTTTTTT	CASSLTTGSATNEKLFF
NA	TRBV4-2	TRBJ2-6	NA	TGTGCCAGCAGCCAAGGACAGATTCCCTCTGGGGCCAACGTCCTGACTTTC	CASSQGQIPSGANVLTF